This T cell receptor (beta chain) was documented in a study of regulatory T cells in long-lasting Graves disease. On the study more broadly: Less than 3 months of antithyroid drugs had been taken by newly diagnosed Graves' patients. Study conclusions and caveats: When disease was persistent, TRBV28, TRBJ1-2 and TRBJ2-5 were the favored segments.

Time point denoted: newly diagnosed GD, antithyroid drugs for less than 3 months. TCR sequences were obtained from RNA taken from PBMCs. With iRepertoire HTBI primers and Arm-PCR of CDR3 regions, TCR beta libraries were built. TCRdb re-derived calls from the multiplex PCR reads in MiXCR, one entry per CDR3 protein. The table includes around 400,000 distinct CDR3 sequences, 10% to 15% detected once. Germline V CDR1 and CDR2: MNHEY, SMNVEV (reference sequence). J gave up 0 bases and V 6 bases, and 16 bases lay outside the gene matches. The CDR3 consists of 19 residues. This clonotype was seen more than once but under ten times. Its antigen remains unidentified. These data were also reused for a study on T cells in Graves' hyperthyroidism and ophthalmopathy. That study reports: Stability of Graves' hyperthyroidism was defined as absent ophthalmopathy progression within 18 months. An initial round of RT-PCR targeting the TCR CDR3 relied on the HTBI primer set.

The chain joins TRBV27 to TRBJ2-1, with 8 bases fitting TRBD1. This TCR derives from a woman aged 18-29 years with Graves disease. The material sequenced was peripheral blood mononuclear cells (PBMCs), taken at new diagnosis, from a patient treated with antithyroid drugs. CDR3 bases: TGTGCCAGCAGCTCCCGGACAGGGAGCCTTGGTTACTCCTACAATGAGCAGTTCTTC. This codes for CASSSRTGSLGYSYNEQFF.